These 31 T cell receptor beta chains came from one sample sequenced in a study of Ad26.COV2.S vaccination and SARS-CoV-2 variants. The method was immunoSEQ multiplex PCR; TCRdb's version includes in-frame clones alone and lacks a portion of them. The data show 380,000 or so clones, around 89% seen once. Specified treatment: approximately 18 received Ad26.COV2.S at low or high dose, single or two shots; about 5 received placebo; per-sample allocation not given. Sampling happened 63 days after the first vaccine or placebo injection. The sequencing here drew on peripheral blood, taken in a trial of Ad26.COV2.S vaccine versus placebo. The source of these receptors is a person aged 18-65 years who received the Ad26.COV2.S COVID-19 vaccine or a placebo.

The rearrangement joins TRBV7-9 to TRBJ2-7; 7 bases agree with TRBD2. The V gene end was trimmed by 0 bases and the J gene end by 5 bases; junction bases not matched to a gene: 4. The germline CDR1 and CDR2 sequences are SEHNR and FQNEAQ (reference sequence). There are 14 residues in the CDR3. CDR3 amino acids: CASSLAGGVDEQYF. The CDR3 region has the DNA TGTGCCAGCAGCTTAGCGGGAGGGGTCGACGAGCAGTACTTC.

The rearrangement uses TRBV19 and TRBJ1-4; D possibly corresponds to TRBD1 (6 bases). Germline values: CDR1 LNHDA, CDR2 SQIVND (reference sequence). CDR3 length equals 16 residues. The V end lost 3 bases, the J end lost 0 bases, and 11 bases lay between the germline ends. CDR3 in DNA: TGTGCCAGTAGTATTCCCAGGGGACCAACTAATGAAAAACTGTTTTTT. It yields the protein CASSIPRGPTNEKLFF.

The chain links TRBV5-1 to TRBJ2-7; either TRBD1 or TRBD2 may fit D (5 bases each). Trimming took off 0 bases at V and 3 bases at J, with 10 bases between the two ends. The CDR3 loop spans 14 amino acids. The germline CDR1 and CDR2 sequences are SGHRS and YFSETQ. The chain's CDR3 is CASSLAGALYEQYF. CDR3 in DNA: TGCGCCAGCAGCTTGGCCGGGGCGCTCTACGAGCAGTACTTC.

The rearrangement joins TRBV27 to TRBJ2-5, with D maybe TRBD1 (6 bases). V lost 3 bases to trimming and J lost 4 bases, with 9 bases between them. CDR1 MNHEY and CDR2 SMNVEV come from the germline V gene (reference sequence). The CDR3 extends over 13 amino acids. CDR3 DNA: TGTGCCAGCAGTTTTGGGGGCGGAGAGACCCAGTACTTC. Translation gives CASSFGGGETQYF.

This clone was found once. The chain carries TRBV15 and TRBJ2-1; TRBD1 agrees at 9 bases. V was pared by 4 bases and J by 8 bases, with 12 bases of the junction left unmatched. This CDR3 is built from 16 residues. CDR1 is LNHNV and CDR2 is YYDKDF in the germline V gene (reference sequence). CDR3: CATSTHKVQGAYEQFF. The CDR3, as DNA: TGTGCCACCAGCACACATAAAGTACAGGGGGCGTATGAGCAGTTCTTC. Full variable domain (remainder filled in from reference TRBV15 and TRBJ2-1): DAMVIQNPRYQVTQFGKPVTLSCSQTLNHNVMYWYQQKSSQAPKLLFHYYDKDFNNEADTPDNFQSRRPNTSFCFLDIRSPGLGDTAMYLCATSTHKVQGAYEQFFGPGTRLTVL.

The chain combines TRBV28 with TRBJ2-5; tentatively, D is TRBD1 (5 bases). V lost 5 bases to trimming and J lost 3 bases, with 16 bases between them. CDR1 is MDHEN and CDR2 is SYDVKM in the germline V gene. This CDR3 spans 15 amino acids. CDR3: CASSRGGEGEETQYF. DNA of the CDR3: TGTGCCAGCAGTAGGGGTGGGGAAGGAGAAGAGACCCAGTACTTC.

V is TRBV29-1 and J is TRBJ1-1; D unresolved. The CDR3 spans 11 residues. In germline, CDR1 is SQVTM, CDR2 ANQGSEA. Trimming left V 6 bases short and J 4 bases short, with 9 bases between. The chain's CDR3 is CSVWAGTEAFF. The DNA for the CDR3 is TGCAGCGTCTGGGCGGGCACTGAAGCTTTCTTT.

This clone turned up a few times. This chain connects TRBV7-2 to TRBJ2-7; 7 positions agree with TRBD1. J lost 3 bases, V lost 1 base, and 6 bases had no gene match. This CDR3 spans 15 amino acids. CDR1 is SGHTA, CDR2 FQGNSA, per germline. The CDR3 here is CASSLVPGGFYEQYF. The CDR3 DNA reads TGTGCCAGCAGCTTAGTTCCAGGGGGTTTCTACGAGCAGTACTTC.

The chain employs TRBV6-2 or TRBV6-3 and TRBJ2-7; 14 bases align to TRBD2. The junction had 7 bases not matched to a gene; V was cut back by 5 bases and J by 4 bases. The germline V gene encodes CDR1 MNHEY and CDR2 SVGEGT. The CDR3 loop spans 16 amino acids. CDR3 DNA sequence: TGTGCCAGCAGTACCGGGACTAGCGGGGGAATGTACGAGCAGTACTTC. The encoded protein is CASSTGTSGGMYEQYF.

V usage is TRBV7-3 and J usage is TRBJ2-2, with 13 bases aligning to TRBD2. In germline, CDR1 is SGHTA, CDR2 FQGTGA. With V trimmed by 3 bases and J by 11 bases, 3 bases remained unmatched. The CDR3 runs 14 residues. The chain's CDR3 is CASSFGTSGAELFF. Here the CDR3 DNA reads TGTGCCAGCAGCTTCGGGACTAGCGGGGCAGAGCTGTTTTTT.

V usage is TRBV6-2 or TRBV6-3 and J usage is TRBJ1-5; D may be TRBD1 (6 bases). This CDR3 has 14 amino acids. The ends were cut back, 3 bases at V and 6 bases at J, with 12 bases in the middle. Germline V lookup: CDR1 MNHEY, CDR2 SVGEGT. CDR3 in amino acids: CASSYTTGAQPQHF. CDR3 sequence (DNA): TGTGCCAGCAGTTATACGACAGGAGCTCAGCCCCAGCATTTT.

The V call is TRBV7-6, the J call TRBJ1-1; no clear D gene. With 2 bases removed from V and 0 bases from J, the gap between germline ends came to 10 bases. Germline CDR1 reads SGHVS; CDR2 reads FNYEAQ. This CDR3 contains 15 residues. CDR3 protein: CASSLSAVMNTEAFF. The CDR3 coding sequence is TGTGCCAGCAGCTTATCCGCAGTCATGAACACTGAAGCTTTCTTT. The entire variable domain, with the rest obtained from reference TRBV7-6 and TRBJ1-1, is as follows: GAGVSQSPRYKVTKRGQDVALRCDPISGHVSLYWYRQALGQGPEFLTYFNYEAQQDKSGLPNDRFSAERPEGSISTLTIQRTEQRDSAMYRCASSLSAVMNTEAFFGQGTRLTVV.

V gene TRBV5-1 combines with J gene TRBJ2-7; TRBD1 or TRBD2 may be the D gene (5 bases each). This CDR3 spans 13 amino acids. Trimming left V 4 bases short and J 5 bases short, with 13 bases between. Germline V gives CDR1 SGHRS, CDR2 YFSETQ. The CDR3 DNA reads as TGCGCCAGCAGCCCCCGTGGGACCCACGAGCAGTACTTC. It yields the protein CASSPRGTHEQYF.

The chain links TRBV15 to TRBJ1-4; TRBD1 is a possible D gene (5 bases). The germline V gene has CDR1 LNHNV and CDR2 YYDKDF (reference sequence). V shed 4 bases and J shed 7 bases, with 16 bases lying between them. The CDR3 length is 15 residues. CDR3 coding DNA: TGTGCCACCAGCAATTATCGCAGGGTGGGTGAAAAACTGTTTTTT. It translates to CATSNYRRVGEKLFF. The full variable domain, its missing parts supplied by reference TRBV15 and TRBJ1-4, is DAMVIQNPRYQVTQFGKPVTLSCSQTLNHNVMYWYQQKSSQAPKLLFHYYDKDFNNEADTPDNFQSRRPNTSFCFLDIRSPGLGDTAMYLCATSNYRRVGEKLFFGSGTQLSVL.

The rearrangement joins TRBV19 to TRBJ1-1, with D tentatively TRBD1 (5 bases). Germline values: CDR1 LNHDA, CDR2 SQIVND (reference sequence). The CDR3 consists of 13 residues. V lost 2 bases and J lost 7, with 11 bases in between. CDR3 protein: CASSINWGDEAFF. CDR3 coding DNA: TGTGCCAGTAGTATAAATTGGGGCGATGAAGCTTTCTTT. Using reference TRBV19 and TRBJ1-1 for the parts outside the CDR3, the full variable domain is DGGITQSPKYLFRKEGQNVTLSCEQNLNHDAMYWYRQDPGQGLRLIYYSQIVNDFQKGDIAEGYSVSREKKESFPLTVTSAQKNPTAFYLCASSINWGDEAFFGQGTRLTVV.

This rearrangement joins TRBV19 to TRBJ2-3; 12 positions match TRBD2. The CDR3 length is 16 residues. J lost 2 bases, V lost 6 bases, and 6 bases had no gene match. The germline V gene has CDR1 LNHDA and CDR2 SQIVND (reference sequence). The CDR3 reads CASRFLAGGITDTQYF. CDR3 DNA sequence: TGTGCCAGTAGGTTCCTAGCGGGAGGGATCACAGATACGCAGTATTTT.

The chain employs TRBV19 and TRBJ1-2, with D possibly being TRBD1 (6 bases). Germline CDR1 is LNHDA and CDR2 is SQIVND (reference sequence). The CDR3 has 16 amino acids. V dropped 2 bases and J dropped 4 bases, with 17 bases sitting between them. CDR3 sequence reads: CASSIWSRDIGYGYTF. The CDR3 DNA reads as TGTGCCAGTAGTATATGGAGCCGGGACATCGGCTATGGCTACACCTTC.

The chain recombines TRBV4-1 with TRBJ2-3; no clear D. The CDR3 sequence is 13 residues long. Per germline, CDR1 MGHRA and CDR2 YSYEKL. V lost 2 bases to trimming and J lost 5 bases, with 8 bases between them. CDR3 residues: CASSQQVGDTQYF. The CDR3 region has the DNA TGCGCCAGCAGCCAACAGGTGGGAGATACGCAGTATTTT.

The rearrangement links TRBV3-1 (or the pseudogene TRBV3-2) to TRBJ1-1; possibly TRBD1 for D (5 bases). The V gene's germline CDR1 is LGHDT and CDR2 YNNKEL (reference sequence). The CDR3 spans 14 residues. The germline V and J ends were trimmed by 1 base and 4 bases, with 10 bases remaining between them. CDR3 nucleotide sequence: TGTGCCAGCAGCCAAGGGGGCTATGGCACTGAAGCTTTCTTT. Translated, it gives CASSQGGYGTEAFF.

The chain couples TRBV6-5 to TRBJ2-2; D is unresolved. The CDR3 runs 14 residues. Germline V gene data show CDR1 as MNHEY and CDR2 as SVGAGI. The V gene lost 3 bases and the J gene lost 2 bases, with 7 bases spanning the gap. CDR3: CASSYISNTGELFF. The CDR3, as DNA: TGTGCCAGCAGTTATATTTCTAACACCGGGGAGCTGTTTTTT.

The chain combines TRBV3-1 (or the pseudogene TRBV3-2) with TRBJ1-1; possible D gene TRBD1, 5 bases. This CDR3 region has 17 residues. Trimming pared 4 bases from V and 0 bases from J, leaving 18 bases between. In germline, CDR1 is LGHDT, CDR2 YNNKEL (reference sequence). CDR3 in DNA: TGTGCCAGCAGCCTACATGGGGCGGCCAATATGAACACTGAAGCTTTCTTT. The encoded protein is CASSLHGAANMNTEAFF.

Here the CDR3 DNA reads TGTGCCCTGAGGGGCAGGGTATCAGGGGAGCTGTTTTTT. Its translation is CALRGRVSGELFF. The rearrangement links TRBV6-5 to TRBJ2-2, with D perhaps assigned TRBD1 or TRBD2 (5 bases each). There are 13 residues in the CDR3. The germline V and J ends were trimmed by 11 bases and 8 bases, with 18 bases remaining between them. Germline CDR1 and CDR2: MNHEY and SVGAGI.

The V call is TRBV29-1, the J call TRBJ1-2; TRBD1 is a possible D gene (6 bases). V was pared by 2 bases and J by 3 bases, with 16 bases between. This CDR3 has 15 residues. Per the germline V gene, CDR1 is SQVTM and CDR2 is ANQGSEA. The CDR3 DNA reads as TGCAGCGTTGAAAGATTAGGGGGAGGGGACTATGGCTACACCTTC. Protein product: CSVERLGGGDYGYTF.

The chain employs TRBV4-3 and TRBJ1-2, with TRBD1 identical over 7 bases. The CDR3 has 16 residues. Per germline, CDR1 LGHNA and CDR2 YSLEER. V shed 0 bases and J 4 bases; nucleotides not matched to a gene: 8. The CDR3 is CASSQDTGVVSYGYTF. As DNA, the CDR3 is TGCGCCAGCAGCCAAGATACAGGGGTTGTGAGCTATGGCTACACCTTC.

CDR3 nucleotide sequence: TGCGCCAGCAGCCAAGATCTGGGGGGGCCCTTCCCCCTCCACTTT. It yields the protein CASSQDLGGPFPLHF. The chain uses TRBV4-3 and TRBJ1-6; D is perhaps TRBD1 (6 bases). CDR3 length: 15 residues. The V gene lost 0 bases and the J gene lost 13 bases, with 16 bases spanning the gap. Germline-derived CDR1 and CDR2 are LGHNA and YSLEER.

This clone has a single count. V and J are TRBV28 and TRBJ2-4; D ambiguous. V was cut by 2 bases and J by 0 bases, with 14 bases left in between. Germline CDR1 and CDR2: MDHEN and SYDVKM. CDR3 length: 17 amino acids. CDR3 sequence reads: CASSLADAEIAKNIQYF. DNA for the CDR3: TGTGCCAGCAGTTTAGCGGACGCAGAGATAGCCAAAAACATTCAGTACTTC. Full variable domain (remainder filled in from reference TRBV28 and TRBJ2-4): DVKVTQSSRYLVKRTGEKVFLECVQDMDHENMFWYRQDPGLGLRLIYFSYDVKMKEKGDIPEGYSVSREKKERFSLILESASTNQTSMYLCASSLADAEIAKNIQYFGAGTRLSVL.

This chain links TRBV3-1 (or the pseudogene TRBV3-2) with TRBJ2-5; possible D gene TRBD1, 6 bases. Germline V gene data show CDR1 as LGHDT and CDR2 as YNNKEL (reference sequence). The CDR3 consists of 14 residues. V lost 5 bases and J 5 bases, leaving 15 bases between the germline ends. The CDR3, as DNA: TGTGCCAGCAGCAGGGGGTTTGATAGGGAGACCCAGTACTTC. Its protein product is CASSRGFDRETQYF.

The rearrangement joins TRBV5-1 to TRBJ2-2; no reliable D call. This CDR3 is built from 13 residues. The V and J ends lost 1 base and 4 bases respectively, with 5 bases between them. The V gene's germline CDR1 is SGHRS and CDR2 YFSETQ. CDR3 region: CASSLKVTGELFF. DNA of the CDR3: TGCGCCAGCAGCTTGAAAGTCACCGGGGAGCTGTTTTTT.

The CDR3 bases are TGTGCCAGCAGCTTGAGTGGCGGGAGGGCCTTGTACGAGCAGTACTTC. It is translated as CASSLSGGRALYEQYF. This rearrangement joins TRBV5-4 to TRBJ2-7; 9 positions match TRBD2. Per germline, CDR1 SGHNT and CDR2 YYREEE (reference sequence). The CDR3 consists of 16 residues. J gave up 4 bases and V 1 base, and 9 bases lay outside the gene matches.

This clone appeared once. CDR3 residues: CATSDFSGGETQYF. Written as DNA, the CDR3 is TGTGCCACCAGTGATTTTTCAGGGGGGGAGACCCAGTACTTC. The rearrangement links TRBV24-1 to TRBJ2-5, with D perhaps TRBD1 (7 bases). This CDR3 has 14 residues. CDR1 is KGHDR and CDR2 is SFDVKD in the germline V gene. V lost 1 base and J 5 bases, leaving 10 bases between the germline ends.

The V gene is TRBV5-1, the J gene TRBJ2-7, with D perhaps TRBD2 (5 bases). CDR1 is SGHRS and CDR2 is YFSETQ in the germline V gene. There are 14 residues in the CDR3. Trimming cost V 0 bases and J 7 bases, with 14 bases left between them. Here the CDR3 DNA reads TGCGCCAGCAGCTTGGGTACCGGGGTCCGAGAGCAGTACTTC. Translation gives CASSLGTGVREQYF.